The 15 T cell receptor beta chains listed next were all sequenced from one sample in a study of blood T cell repertoires in COVID-19. TCRdb's copy holds only in-frame clones and misses some; the assay was immunoSEQ multiplex PCR. This sample has around 78,000 clones, with about 90% found just once. Sequenced material: peripheral blood. These receptor sequences come from a human donor in a cohort sampled during active COVID-19.

The chain recombines TRBV6-5 with TRBJ2-7; D is perhaps TRBD2 (5 bases). Germline assignment: CDR1 MNHEY and CDR2 SVGAGI. This CDR3 has 14 residues. The V and J ends lost 1 base and 3 bases respectively, with 10 bases between them. The CDR3: CASSYFVGVYEQYF. DNA for the CDR3: TGTGCCAGCAGTTACTTTGTGGGAGTCTACGAGCAGTACTTC.

The chain's CDR3 is CASSQDGAGGPPTDTQYF. In DNA, the CDR3 is TGCGCCAGCAGCCAAGATGGCGCGGGGGGCCCCCCCACAGATACGCAGTATTTT. The chain joins TRBV4-3 to TRBJ2-3, with 8 bases matching TRBD2. The CDR3 length is 18 residues. Germline V CDR1 and CDR2: LGHNA, YSLEER. The V segment lost 0 bases and the J segment 2 bases; nucleotides outside the gene matches: 10.

The table lists this clone with a few counts. The chain employs TRBV7-2 and TRBJ2-2; 7 nucleotides agree with TRBD2. This CDR3 region has 17 residues. V dropped 3 bases and J dropped 2; count of bases not matched to a gene: 9. Germline CDR1 is SGHTA and CDR2 is FQGNSA. DNA of the CDR3: TGTGCCAGCAGCTTCCACTTAGGCGGGAGTAACACCGGGGAGCTGTTTTTT. This translates into CASSFHLGGSNTGELFF.

V is TRBV2 and J is TRBJ2-1; possible D gene TRBD2, 6 bases. CDR1 SNHLY and CDR2 FYNNEI come from the germline V gene. The CDR3 runs to 13 residues. Trimming took 1 base from V and 9 from J, leaving 10 bases between them. DNA for the CDR3: TGTGCCAGCAGTGAAGACGGGGGAAGTGAGCAGTTCTTC. Protein: CASSEDGGSEQFF. Full variable domain (missing parts from reference TRBV2 and TRBJ2-1): EPEVTQTPSHQVTQMGQEVILRCVPISNHLYFYWYRQILGQKVEFLVSFYNNEISEKSEIFDDQFSVERPDGSNFTLKIRSTKLEDSAMYFCASSEDGGSEQFFGPGTRLTVL.

The V and J genes are TRBV6-5 and TRBJ2-1, with TRBD2 identical over 11 bases. This CDR3 region has 15 residues. Per germline, CDR1 MNHEY and CDR2 SVGAGI. Losses at the gene ends were 8 bases for V and 4 bases for J; bases not matched to a gene: 7. The chain's CDR3 is CASVASGRPYNEQFF. The CDR3 coding sequence is TGTGCCAGCGTTGCTAGCGGGAGGCCGTACAATGAGCAGTTCTTC.

This CDR3 is CASGSTVADTQYF. The CDR3, as DNA: TGTGCTAGTGGTTCGACAGTAGCAGATACGCAGTATTTT. The V and J genes are TRBV12-5 and TRBJ2-3, with a weak D call TRBD1 (5 bases). The germline gives CDR1 LGHNT, CDR2 FRNRAP. V dropped 4 bases and J dropped 4 bases, with 9 bases sitting between them. The CDR3 is 13 amino acids.

The CDR3 loop reads CASSQALGTDTQYF. DNA of the CDR3: TGTGCCAGCAGCCAAGCGCTAGGAACAGATACGCAGTATTTT. The rearrangement joins TRBV3-1 (or the pseudogene TRBV3-2) to TRBJ2-3; D is ambiguous. Trimming took off 1 base at V and 3 bases at J, with 8 bases between the two ends. From germline, CDR1 is LGHDT and CDR2 YNNKEL (reference sequence). This CDR3 contains 14 residues.

The rearrangement joins TRBV7-2 to TRBJ2-7; possible D gene TRBD2, 6 bases. Looked up from germline, CDR1 is SGHTA and CDR2 is FQGNSA. V was cut by 6 bases and J by 4 bases, with 19 bases left in between. This CDR3 has 15 residues. CDR3 in amino acids: CASRSGPGEVYEQYF. CDR3 coding DNA: TGTGCCAGCAGATCTGGACCGGGGGAGGTTTACGAGCAGTACTTC. Full variable domain (outside the CDR3, taken from reference TRBV7-2 and TRBJ2-7): GAGVSQSPSNKVTEKGKDVELRCDPISGHTALYWYRQSLGQGLEFLIYFQGNSAPDKSGLPSDRFSAERTGGSVSTLTIQRTQQEDSAVYLCASRSGPGEVYEQYFGPGTRLTVT.

This chain links TRBV20-1 with TRBJ1-4; D ambiguous. Trimming shortened V by 3 bases and J by 8 bases, and 16 bases separated the two germline ends. The CDR3 covers 14 residues. Germline V gives CDR1 DFQATT, CDR2 SNEGSKA (reference sequence). CDR3 sequence reads: CSASLSRHGEKLFF. CDR3 in DNA: TGCAGTGCTAGTTTGAGCAGACACGGCGAAAAACTGTTTTTT.

The chain is built from TRBV30 and TRBJ1-5; TRBD1 agrees at 7 bases. The CDR3 sequence is 15 residues long. CDR1 is GTSNPN and CDR2 is SVGIG in the germline V gene (reference sequence). V lost 2 bases, J lost 2 bases, and 6 bases stayed unmatched. The CDR3 DNA reads as TGTGCCTGGAGTCTGGGTGGACAGGGCAATCAGCCCCAGCATTTT. Translated, it gives CAWSLGGQGNQPQHF. Supplemented by reference TRBV30 and TRBJ1-5, the full variable domain reads SQTIHQWPATLVQPVGSPLSLECTVEGTSNPNLYWYRQAAGRGLQLLFYSVGIGQISSEVPQNLSASRPQDRQFILSSKKLLLSDSGFYLCAWSLGGQGNQPQHFGDGTRLSIL.

The rearrangement uses TRBV5-4 and TRBJ2-6, with D perhaps TRBD1 (6 bases). V was clipped by 2 bases and J by 1 base, with 7 bases between them. The CDR3 is made up of 15 amino acids. Germline CDR1 reads SGHNT; CDR2 reads YYREEE (reference sequence). The CDR3 sequence is CASSFTGSGANVLTF. The DNA for the CDR3 is TGTGCCAGCAGCTTTACAGGGTCTGGGGCCAACGTCCTGACTTTC.

The gene calls are TRBV4-1 and TRBJ1-1; 9 nucleotides align to TRBD1. This CDR3 has 17 amino acids. V was clipped by 0 bases and J by 5 bases; unmatched bases: 10. CDR1 and CDR2 (germline): MGHRA, YSYEKL. CDR3 nucleotides: TGCGCCAGCAGCCAAGATCCCGGGACAGGGTTACAAACTGAAGCTTTCTTT. Translated: CASSQDPGTGLQTEAFF.

The rearrangement uses TRBV13 and TRBJ1-1; weak D call: TRBD1 (6 bases). The length of the CDR3 is 14 residues. The V gene lost 2 bases and the J gene lost 3 bases, with 10 bases spanning the gap. Looked up from germline, CDR1 is PRHDT and CDR2 is FYEKMQ (reference sequence). This CDR3 is CASSLTGIDTEAFF. CDR3 in DNA: TGTGCCAGCAGCTTAACAGGGATCGACACTGAAGCTTTCTTT.

The chain uses TRBV6-5 and TRBJ1-1; tentatively, D is TRBD1 (5 bases). Per germline, CDR1 MNHEY and CDR2 SVGAGI. The CDR3 runs to 14 residues. V lost 2 bases to trimming and J lost 1 base, with 8 bases between them. The CDR3 DNA is TGTGCCAGCAGTTACGCGGGACCGAACACTGAAGCTTTCTTT. Protein: CASSYAGPNTEAFF.

A single count supports this clone. The chain couples TRBV5-1 to TRBJ2-1; a weak D match, TRBD2 (6 bases). V shed 0 bases and J shed 7 bases, with 17 bases lying between them. Germline CDR1 SGHRS, CDR2 YFSETQ. This CDR3 contains 16 residues. The CDR3 coding sequence is TGCGCCAGCAGCTTGGAGGGTTTCGTCGGGGGAAATGAGCAGTTCTTC. Translating it yields CASSLEGFVGGNEQFF.